The 21 T cell receptor beta chains given below trace back to one sample, sequenced in a study of PD-1 blockade in classical Hodgkin lymphoma. Every patient relapsed after autologous stem cell transplantation, and brentuximab vedotin exposure varied. Method: immunoSEQ multiplex PCR; TCRdb's copy keeps in-frame clones and lacks some. Of 95,000 to 100,000 clones in the sample, about 89% are singletons; the top ten hold 6.6%. The material was peripheral blood mononuclear cells (PBMCs), obtained before the second cycle of nivolumab. These TCRs come from a human donor with classical Hodgkin lymphoma.

The chain has TRBV30 and TRBJ1-2, with 7 bases lining up with TRBD1. The germline V gene encodes CDR1 GTSNPN and CDR2 SVGIG (reference sequence). This CDR3 contains 14 residues. J was trimmed by 4 bases and V by 0 bases; bases with no gene match: 5. The CDR3 spells CAWSVEGAFYGYTF. The CDR3, as DNA: TGTGCCTGGAGTGTCGAGGGGGCGTTCTATGGCTACACCTTC.

The CDR3 bases are TGTGCCAGCAGCCCCTCGACAGCTAGCAATCAGCCCCAGCATTTT. Protein sequence: CASSPSTASNQPQHF. The V and J genes are TRBV4-2 and TRBJ1-5, with a weak D call TRBD1 (5 bases). Germline assignment: CDR1 LGHNA and CDR2 YNFKEQ. V lost 4 bases and J lost 0, with 10 bases in between. The CDR3 spans 15 residues.

The chain is built from TRBV5-4 and TRBJ2-3; tentatively, D is TRBD1 or TRBD2 (5 bases each). Germline lookup yields CDR1 SGHNT and CDR2 YYREEE (reference sequence). The V gene lost 7 bases and the J gene lost 5 bases, with 14 bases spanning the gap. The CDR3 is made up of 13 amino acids. CDR3 DNA: TGTGCCAGCCTATCTACGGGGCGAGATACGCAGTATTTT. The encoded protein is CASLSTGRDTQYF.

The V call is TRBV30, the J call TRBJ1-2; 7 bases fit TRBD1. The CDR3 sequence is 15 residues long. V lost 0 bases, J lost 3 bases, and 7 bases stayed unmatched. Germline V gene data show CDR1 as GTSNPN and CDR2 as SVGIG (reference sequence). DNA for the CDR3: TGTGCCTGGAGTGTCTTTGCCAGGGGGGACTATGGCTACACCTTC. This sequence encodes CAWSVFARGDYGYTF. Full variable domain (remainder filled in from reference TRBV30 and TRBJ1-2): SQTIHQWPATLVQPVGSPLSLECTVEGTSNPNLYWYRQAAGRGLQLLFYSVGIGQISSEVPQNLSASRPQDRQFILSSKKLLLSDSGFYLCAWSVFARGDYGYTFGSGTRLTVV.

The J gene is TRBJ2-3, the V gene TRBV7-9; the D is unclear. Germline loops: CDR1 SEHNR, CDR2 FQNEAQ (reference sequence). Trimming pared 1 base from V and 0 bases from J, leaving 11 bases between. CDR3 length equals 16 residues. CDR3 sequence: CASSLGVTSSTDTQYF. Written as DNA, the CDR3 is TGTGCCAGCAGCTTAGGCGTAACATCTAGCACAGATACGCAGTATTTT.

This clone was picked up a small number of times. Here the CDR3 DNA reads TGTGCCAGCAGCTTTACAGAGCCCTCTTACAATGAGCAGTTCTTC. It encodes CASSFTEPSYNEQFF. The V gene is TRBV7-9, the J gene TRBJ2-1; D remains unclear. Germline V gives CDR1 SEHNR, CDR2 FQNEAQ (reference sequence). The CDR3 is 15 amino acids. V was cut by 3 bases and J by 4 bases, with 13 bases left in between.

V usage is TRBV5-6 and J usage is TRBJ1-3; D remains unclear. Trimming removed 0 bases at V and 4 bases at J, with 8 bases between. The CDR3 totals 14 residues. Germline CDR1 is SGHDT and CDR2 is YYEEEE. Written as DNA, the CDR3 is TGTGCCAGCAGCTTGGCTGGATCCGGAAACACCATATATTTT. Residues: CASSLAGSGNTIYF.

The chain employs TRBV25-1 and TRBJ1-2; D not resolved. The CDR3 is 13 amino acids. The V and J ends lost 3 bases and 4 bases respectively, with 9 bases between them. Per germline, CDR1 MGHDK and CDR2 SYGVNS. The CDR3: CASSERVFYGYTF. The CDR3 DNA reads as TGTGCCAGCAGTGAGCGGGTTTTCTATGGCTACACCTTC.

This clone has more than one count but fewer than ten. The DNA for the CDR3 is TGTGCCACCAGAGGTGGAGGGGCAGGGAACACTGAAGCTTTCTTT. Its translation is CATRGGGAGNTEAFF. This chain links TRBV15 with TRBJ1-1; tentatively, D is TRBD1 (5 bases). The CDR3 has 15 amino acids. The germline V gene encodes CDR1 LNHNV and CDR2 YYDKDF (reference sequence). Trimming cost V 6 bases and J 1 base, with 15 bases left between them.

As DNA, the CDR3 is TGTGCCAGTAGTATGCACAGCGGGACCCAGTACTTC. As protein: CASSMHSGTQYF. The chain is built from TRBV19 and TRBJ2-5; the D gene is possibly TRBD2 (5 bases). This CDR3 has 12 amino acids. Trimming shortened V by 3 bases and J by 7 bases, and 9 bases separated the two germline ends. CDR1 is LNHDA, CDR2 SQIVND, per germline (reference sequence).

The DNA of the CDR3 is TGCGCCAGCACCCACGCTAGCGGGGGGGGAGAGACCCAGTACTTC. Residues: CASTHASGGGETQYF. V and J are TRBV5-1 and TRBJ2-5; 12 nucleotides match TRBD2. Trimming took 6 bases from V and 4 from J; bases not matched to a gene: 7. Germline lookup yields CDR1 SGHRS and CDR2 YFSETQ. The CDR3 totals 15 residues.

The rearrangement links TRBV5-1 to TRBJ2-3; D gene uncertain. Trimming took off 1 base at V and 6 bases at J, with 6 bases between the two ends. The CDR3 spans 12 residues. CDR1 SGHRS and CDR2 YFSETQ come from the germline V gene. CDR3: CASSLRADTQYF. The CDR3 DNA is TGCGCCAGCAGCTTGAGGGCGGATACGCAGTATTTT.

This sequence joins TRBV15 and TRBJ1-1, with a possible D match to TRBD1 (5 bases). V lost 0 bases to trimming and J lost 1 base, with 15 bases between them. Germline-derived CDR1 and CDR2 are LNHNV and YYDKDF (reference sequence). This CDR3 has 17 amino acids. In DNA form, the CDR3 reads TGTGCCACCAGCAGAGATATAGGGGACGTAGGGAACACTGAAGCTTTCTTT. This encodes CATSRDIGDVGNTEAFF.

The chain is built from TRBV11-3 and TRBJ2-1, with a possible D match to TRBD1 (5 bases). The CDR3 is 13 residues long. Germline V gene sequence: CDR1 SGHNT, CDR2 YENEEA. The V end lost 2 bases, the J end lost 7 bases, and 9 bases lay between the germline ends. CDR3 region: CASSLLGANEQFF. Written as DNA, the CDR3 is TGTGCCAGCAGCTTACTAGGGGCGAATGAGCAGTTCTTC.

The CDR3 coding sequence is TGTGCCAGCAGCGTAGATAGCGCGAAATACGAGCAGTACTTC. Its translation is CASSVDSAKYEQYF. The V and J genes are TRBV9 and TRBJ2-7, with D perhaps matching TRBD2 (5 bases). The CDR3 runs 14 residues. Germline CDR1 is SGDLS and CDR2 is YYNGEE. The V gene lost 0 bases and the J gene lost 4 bases, with 11 bases spanning the gap.

This chain uses TRBV7-9 with TRBJ1-3; 8 nucleotides line up with TRBD1. The CDR3 loop spans 14 amino acids. V was pared by 5 bases and J by 0 bases, with 0 bases of the junction left unmatched. The germline gives CDR1 SEHNR, CDR2 FQNEAQ (reference sequence). The CDR3 nucleotides are TGTGCCAGCAGCGACAGGGGCTCTGGAAACACCATATATTTT. Its translation is CASSDRGSGNTIYF.

This chain links TRBV5-1 with TRBJ1-4; no clear D gene. Germline V gene sequence: CDR1 SGHRS, CDR2 YFSETQ. The CDR3 is 15 residues long. V was clipped by 0 bases and J by 6 bases, with 12 bases between them. The CDR3 nucleotides read TGCGCCAGCAGCTTGGGCCCCATGGGGTATGAAAAACTGTTTTTT. It encodes CASSLGPMGYEKLFF.

About this clone itself: Other DNA sequences in this sample translate to the same CDR3. The chain is built from TRBV9 and TRBJ1-1; unclear D gene. The CDR3 has 16 amino acids. Germline CDR1 SGDLS, CDR2 YYNGEE. V gave up 5 bases and J gave up 1 base, with 18 bases separating them. As DNA, the CDR3 is TGTGCCAGCAGGGACCCCGATCGATTCCGGAACACTGAAGCTTTCTTT. This sequence encodes CASRDPDRFRNTEAFF.

The genes are TRBV28 and TRBJ2-7, with D unresolved. The germline V gene encodes CDR1 MDHEN and CDR2 SYDVKM. V lost 2 bases to trimming and J lost 2 bases, with 7 bases between them. The CDR3 spans 13 residues. The CDR3 here is CASSLKTTYEQYF. The CDR3 DNA is TGTGCCAGCAGTTTAAAAACCACCTACGAGCAGTACTTC.

The chain couples TRBV7-6 to TRBJ2-6, with D unclear. From germline, CDR1 is SGHVS and CDR2 FNYEAQ. The CDR3 contains 16 residues. The V end was cut by 5 bases, the J end by 0 bases, with 11 bases between. The CDR3 here is CASSRHGSSGANVLTF. CDR3 nucleotide sequence: TGTGCCAGCAGCCGACACGGTTCCTCTGGGGCCAACGTCCTGACTTTC.

The gene calls are TRBV18 and TRBJ1-5, with D uncertain. CDR1 is KGHSH, CDR2 LQKENI, per germline. The V end lost 3 bases, the J end lost 1 base, and 10 bases lay between the germline ends. The length of the CDR3 is 15 residues. The DNA of the CDR3 is TGTGCCAGCTCACCGGACGGGAGAAGCAATCAGCCCCAGCATTTT. Protein: CASSPDGRSNQPQHF.